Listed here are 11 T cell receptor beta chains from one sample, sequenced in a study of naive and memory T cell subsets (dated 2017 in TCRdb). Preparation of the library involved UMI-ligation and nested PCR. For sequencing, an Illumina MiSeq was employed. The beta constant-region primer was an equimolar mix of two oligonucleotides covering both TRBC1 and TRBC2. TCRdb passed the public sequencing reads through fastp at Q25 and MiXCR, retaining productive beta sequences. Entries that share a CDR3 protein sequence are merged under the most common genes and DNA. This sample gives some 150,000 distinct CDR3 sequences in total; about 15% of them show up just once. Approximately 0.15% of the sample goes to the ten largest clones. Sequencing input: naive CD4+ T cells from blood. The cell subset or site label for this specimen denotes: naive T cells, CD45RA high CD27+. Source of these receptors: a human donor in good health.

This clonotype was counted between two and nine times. In nucleotides, the CDR3 is TGTGCCAGCAGTTGGGGGTCCTCGGAGACCCAGTACTTC. This gives the protein CASSWGSSETQYF. This rearrangement joins TRBV28 to TRBJ2-5; D could derive from TRBD1 or TRBD2 (5 bases each). Per the germline V gene, CDR1 is MDHEN and CDR2 is SYDVKM. V was trimmed by 4 bases and J by 5 bases, leaving 11 bases between them. This CDR3 region has 13 residues. Full variable domain (missing parts from reference TRBV28 and TRBJ2-5): DVKVTQSSRYLVKRTGEKVFLECVQDMDHENMFWYRQDPGLGLRLIYFSYDVKMKEKGDIPEGYSVSREKKERFSLILESASTNQTSMYLCASSWGSSETQYFGPGTRLLVL.

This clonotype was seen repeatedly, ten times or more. This chain's CDR3 is CASSLFLTDTQYF. The DNA of the CDR3 is TGCGCCAGCAGCTTGTTCTTAACAGATACGCAGTATTTT. The J gene is TRBJ2-3, the V gene TRBV5-1; D is ambiguous. The CDR3 runs to 13 residues. V shed 1 base and J shed 3 bases, with 6 bases lying between them. Germline V CDR1 and CDR2: SGHRS, YFSETQ.

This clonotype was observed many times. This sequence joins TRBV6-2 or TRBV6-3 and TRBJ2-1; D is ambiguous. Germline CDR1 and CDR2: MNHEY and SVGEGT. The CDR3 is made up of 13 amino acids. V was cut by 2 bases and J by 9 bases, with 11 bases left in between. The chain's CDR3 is CASSYDPGREQFF. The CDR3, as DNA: TGTGCCAGCAGTTACGACCCCGGCCGTGAGCAGTTCTTC.

CDR3 coding DNA: TGTGCCAGCAGCTCCACCCTGTTAGGGGGGGGGACCACCGGGGAGCTGTTTTTT. It translates to CASSSTLLGGGTTGELFF. This chain connects TRBV11-2 to TRBJ2-2, with D tentatively TRBD2 (7 bases). Per germline, CDR1 SGHAT and CDR2 FQNNGV. The CDR3 extends over 18 amino acids. V dropped 4 bases and J dropped 4 bases, with 22 bases sitting between them.

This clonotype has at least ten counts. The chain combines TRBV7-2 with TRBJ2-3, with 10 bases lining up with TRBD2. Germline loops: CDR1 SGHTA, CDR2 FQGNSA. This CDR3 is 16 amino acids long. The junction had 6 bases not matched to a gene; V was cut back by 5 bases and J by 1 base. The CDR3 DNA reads TGTGCCAGCAGCCGGACTAGCGGTGGCCGCACAGATACGCAGTATTTT. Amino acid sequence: CASSRTSGGRTDTQYF.

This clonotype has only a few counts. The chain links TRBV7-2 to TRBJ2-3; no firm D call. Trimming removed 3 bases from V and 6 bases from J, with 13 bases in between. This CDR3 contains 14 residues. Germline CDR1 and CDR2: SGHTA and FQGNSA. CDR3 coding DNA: TGTGCCAGCAGCTTTCGTACTTCATCTGATACGCAGTATTTT. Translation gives CASSFRTSSDTQYF.

This CDR3 reads CASRVGIQETQYF. In DNA, the CDR3 is TGTGCCAGCAGGGTGGGAATCCAAGAGACCCAGTACTTC. The chain uses TRBV12-3 or TRBV12-4 and TRBJ2-5; D gene unclear. V lost 6 bases and J 1 base, leaving 9 bases between the germline ends. This CDR3 is 13 amino acids long.

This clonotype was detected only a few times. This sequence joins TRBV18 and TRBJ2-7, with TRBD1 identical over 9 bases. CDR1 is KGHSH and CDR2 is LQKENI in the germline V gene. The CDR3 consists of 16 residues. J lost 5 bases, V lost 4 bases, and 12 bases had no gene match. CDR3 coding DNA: TGTGCCAGCTCACAAGCCTCCCGGGACAGGGCCCACGAGCAGTACTTC. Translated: CASSQASRDRAHEQYF.

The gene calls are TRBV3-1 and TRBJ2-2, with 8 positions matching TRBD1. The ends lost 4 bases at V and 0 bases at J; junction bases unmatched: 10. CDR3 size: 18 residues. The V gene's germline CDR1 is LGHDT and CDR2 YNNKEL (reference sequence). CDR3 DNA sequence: TGTGCCAGCAGCCCTTTTAGCGGACAGGGCCCGAACACCGGGGAGCTGTTTTTT. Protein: CASSPFSGQGPNTGELFF.

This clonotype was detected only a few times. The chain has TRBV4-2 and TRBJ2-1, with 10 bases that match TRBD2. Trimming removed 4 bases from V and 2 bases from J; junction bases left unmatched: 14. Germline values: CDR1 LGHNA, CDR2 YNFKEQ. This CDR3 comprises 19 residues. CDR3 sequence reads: CASSPPLAGVRGPYNEQFF. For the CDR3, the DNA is TGTGCCAGCAGCCCACCTCTAGCGGGAGTTCGGGGACCCTACAATGAGCAGTTCTTC.

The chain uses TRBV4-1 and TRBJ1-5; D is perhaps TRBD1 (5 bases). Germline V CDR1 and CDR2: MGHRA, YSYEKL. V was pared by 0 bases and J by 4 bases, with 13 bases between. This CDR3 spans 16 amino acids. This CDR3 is CASSQDLGRLNQPQHF. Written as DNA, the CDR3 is TGCGCCAGCAGCCAAGATCTGGGACGGTTGAATCAGCCCCAGCATTTT.